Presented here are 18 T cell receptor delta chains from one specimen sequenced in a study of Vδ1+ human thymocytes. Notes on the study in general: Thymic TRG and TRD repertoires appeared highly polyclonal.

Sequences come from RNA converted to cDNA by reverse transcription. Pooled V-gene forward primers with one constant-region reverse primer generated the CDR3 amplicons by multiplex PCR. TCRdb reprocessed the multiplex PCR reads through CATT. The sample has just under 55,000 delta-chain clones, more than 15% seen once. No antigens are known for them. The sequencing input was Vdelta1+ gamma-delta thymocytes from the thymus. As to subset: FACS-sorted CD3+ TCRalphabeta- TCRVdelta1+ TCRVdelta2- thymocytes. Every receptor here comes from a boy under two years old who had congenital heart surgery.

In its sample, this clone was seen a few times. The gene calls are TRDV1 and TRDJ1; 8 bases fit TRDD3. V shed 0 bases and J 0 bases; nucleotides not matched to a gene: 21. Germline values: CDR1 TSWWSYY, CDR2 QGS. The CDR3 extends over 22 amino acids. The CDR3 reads CALGELPRSWTGGHKYTDKLIF. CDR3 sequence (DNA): TGTGCTCTTGGGGAACTTCCCCGGTCATGGACTGGGGGCCACAAGTACACCGATAAACTCATCTTT.

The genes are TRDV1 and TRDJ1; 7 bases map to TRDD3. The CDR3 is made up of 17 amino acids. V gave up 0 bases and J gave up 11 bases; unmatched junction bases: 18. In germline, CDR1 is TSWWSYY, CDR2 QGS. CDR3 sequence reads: CALGELDYPLRGITLIF. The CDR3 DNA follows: TGTGCTCTTGGGGAACTAGATTACCCTCTTCGGGGGATTACCCTCATCTTT.

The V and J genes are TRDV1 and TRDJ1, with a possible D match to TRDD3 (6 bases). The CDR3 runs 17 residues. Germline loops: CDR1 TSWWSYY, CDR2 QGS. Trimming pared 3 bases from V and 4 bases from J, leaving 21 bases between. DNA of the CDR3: TGTGCTCTTGGGGACGTACGAGGGATAAAGGGCCTCGATAAACTCATCTTT. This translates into CALGDVRGIKGLDKLIF.

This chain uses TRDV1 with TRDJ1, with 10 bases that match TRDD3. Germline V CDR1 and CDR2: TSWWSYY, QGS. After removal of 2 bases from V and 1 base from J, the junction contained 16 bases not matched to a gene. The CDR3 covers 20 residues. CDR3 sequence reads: CALGEYFPTNWGIVTDKLIF. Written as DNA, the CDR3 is TGTGCTCTTGGGGAATATTTCCCTACGAACTGGGGGATCGTCACCGATAAACTCATCTTT.

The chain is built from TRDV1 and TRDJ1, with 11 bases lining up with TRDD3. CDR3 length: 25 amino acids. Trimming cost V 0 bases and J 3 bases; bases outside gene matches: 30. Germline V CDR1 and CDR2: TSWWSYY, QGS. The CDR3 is CALGELEGWETRLPTYWGIADKLIF. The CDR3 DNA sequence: TGTGCTCTTGGGGAACTAGAAGGGTGGGAGACAAGACTTCCTACGTACTGGGGGATAGCCGATAAACTCATCTTT.

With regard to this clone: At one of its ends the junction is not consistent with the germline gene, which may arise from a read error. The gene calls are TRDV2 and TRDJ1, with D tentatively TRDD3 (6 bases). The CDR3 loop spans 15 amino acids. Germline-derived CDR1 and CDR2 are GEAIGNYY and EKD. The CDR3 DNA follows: TGTGCCTGTGGCACCGCTCGGGGATACACCGATAAACTCATCTTT. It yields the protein CACGTARGYTDKLIF.

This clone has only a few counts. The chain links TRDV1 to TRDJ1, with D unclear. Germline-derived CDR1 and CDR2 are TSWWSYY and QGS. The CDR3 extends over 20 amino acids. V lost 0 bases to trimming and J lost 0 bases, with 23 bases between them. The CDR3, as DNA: TGTGCTCTTGGGGAACTTCCCCTTTCCATTTTTTGCCTCGACACCGATAAACTCATCTTT. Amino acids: CALGELPLSIFCLDTDKLIF.

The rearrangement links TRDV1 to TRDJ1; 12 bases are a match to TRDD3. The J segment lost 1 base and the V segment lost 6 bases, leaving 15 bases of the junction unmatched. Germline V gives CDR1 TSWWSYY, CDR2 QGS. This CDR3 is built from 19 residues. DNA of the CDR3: TGTGCTCTTGGACCGACCTACGACTGGGGGATACTGGGCACCGATAAACTCATCTTT. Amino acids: CALGPTYDWGILGTDKLIF.

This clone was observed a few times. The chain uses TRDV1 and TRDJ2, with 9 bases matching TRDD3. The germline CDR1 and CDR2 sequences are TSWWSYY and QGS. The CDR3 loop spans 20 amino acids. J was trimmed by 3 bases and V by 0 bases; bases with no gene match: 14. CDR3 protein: CALGELVFTGGLRLTAQLFF. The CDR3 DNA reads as TGTGCTCTTGGGGAACTGGTATTCACTGGGGGACTGCGTCTGACAGCACAACTCTTCTTT.

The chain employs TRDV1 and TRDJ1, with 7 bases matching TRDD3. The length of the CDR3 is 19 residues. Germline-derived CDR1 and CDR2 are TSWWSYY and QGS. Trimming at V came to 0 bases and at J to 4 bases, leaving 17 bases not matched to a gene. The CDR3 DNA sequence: TGTGCTCTTGGGGAACTATTGGGGGCCCTACGAGGGGGATTCGATAAACTCATCTTT. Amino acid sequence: CALGELLGALRGGFDKLIF.

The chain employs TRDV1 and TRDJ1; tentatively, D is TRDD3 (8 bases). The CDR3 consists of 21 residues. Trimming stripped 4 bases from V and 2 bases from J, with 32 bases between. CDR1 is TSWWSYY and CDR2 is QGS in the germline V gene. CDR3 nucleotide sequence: TGTGCTCTTGGGGCGGCCTTCCTGAACTTTCCTGGGGGACCACGGACCGATAAACTCATCTTT. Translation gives CALGAAFLNFPGGPRTDKLIF.

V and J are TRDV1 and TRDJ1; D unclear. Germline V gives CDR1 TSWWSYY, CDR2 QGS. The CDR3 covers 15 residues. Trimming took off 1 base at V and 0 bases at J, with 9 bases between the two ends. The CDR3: CALGEPTAHTDKLIF. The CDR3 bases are TGTGCTCTTGGGGAACCAACTGCCCACACCGATAAACTCATCTTT.

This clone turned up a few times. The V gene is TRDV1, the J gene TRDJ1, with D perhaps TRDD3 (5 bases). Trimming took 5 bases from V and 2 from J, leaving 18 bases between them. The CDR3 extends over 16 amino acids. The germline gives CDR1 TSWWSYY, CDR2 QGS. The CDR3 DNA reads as TGTGCTCTTGGGAAAGCCACCGTGGGGCCAACCGATAAACTCATCTTT. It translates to CALGKATVGPTDKLIF.

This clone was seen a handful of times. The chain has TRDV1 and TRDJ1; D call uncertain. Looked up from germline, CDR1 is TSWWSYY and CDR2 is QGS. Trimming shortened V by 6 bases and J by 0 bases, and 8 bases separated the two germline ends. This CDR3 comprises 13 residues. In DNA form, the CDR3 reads TGTGCTCTTGGCGTCTCCCACACCGATAAACTCATCTTT. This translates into CALGVSHTDKLIF.

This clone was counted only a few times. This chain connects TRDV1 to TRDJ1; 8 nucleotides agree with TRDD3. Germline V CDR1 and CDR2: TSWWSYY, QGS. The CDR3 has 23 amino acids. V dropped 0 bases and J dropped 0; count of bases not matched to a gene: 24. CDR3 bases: TGTGCTCTTGGGGAACTTCGGCCTTTCCCACGACCGACTGGGGGTCCCCACACCGATAAACTCATCTTT. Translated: CALGELRPFPRPTGGPHTDKLIF.

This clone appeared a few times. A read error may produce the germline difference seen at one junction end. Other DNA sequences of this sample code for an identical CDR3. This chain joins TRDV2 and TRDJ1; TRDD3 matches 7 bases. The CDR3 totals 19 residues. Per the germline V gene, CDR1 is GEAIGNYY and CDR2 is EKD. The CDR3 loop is CACDTYMGLGASITDKLIF. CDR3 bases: TGCGCCTGTGACACCTATATGGGGCTGGGGGCTTCCATTACCGATAAACTCATCTTT.

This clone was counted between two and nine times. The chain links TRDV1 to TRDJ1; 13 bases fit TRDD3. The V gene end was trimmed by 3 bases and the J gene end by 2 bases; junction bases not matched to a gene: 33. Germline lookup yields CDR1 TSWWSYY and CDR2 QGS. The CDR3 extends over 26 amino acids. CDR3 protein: CALGDRTSFLPHTGGYAAKPTDKLIF. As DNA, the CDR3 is TGTGCTCTTGGGGACCGCACCTCCTTCCTACCCCATACTGGGGGATACGCCGCAAAGCCGACCGATAAACTCATCTTT.

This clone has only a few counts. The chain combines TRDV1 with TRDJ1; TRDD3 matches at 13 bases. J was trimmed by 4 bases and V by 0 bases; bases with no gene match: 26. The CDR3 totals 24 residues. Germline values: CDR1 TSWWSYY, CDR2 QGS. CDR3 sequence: CALGELFLSVLGDTQGLQSDKLIF. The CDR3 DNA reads TGTGCTCTTGGGGAACTTTTCCTCTCCGTACTGGGGGATACGCAAGGGCTCCAGAGCGATAAACTCATCTTT.